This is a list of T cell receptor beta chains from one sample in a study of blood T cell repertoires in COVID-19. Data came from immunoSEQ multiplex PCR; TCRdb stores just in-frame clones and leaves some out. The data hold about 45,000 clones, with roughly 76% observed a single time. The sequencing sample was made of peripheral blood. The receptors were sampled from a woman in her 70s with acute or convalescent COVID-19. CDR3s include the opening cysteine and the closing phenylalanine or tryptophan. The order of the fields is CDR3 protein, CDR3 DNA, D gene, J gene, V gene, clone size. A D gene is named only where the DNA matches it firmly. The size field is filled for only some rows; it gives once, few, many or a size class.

CDR3 protein: CASSFATSPEEEKLFF
CDR3 DNA: TGTGCCAGCAGTTTTGCGACATCCCCGGAGGAGGAAAAACTGTTTTTT
D gene: NA
J gene: TRBJ1-4
V gene: TRBV28
clone size: NA

CDR3 protein: CASSLDGRVHYGYTF
CDR3 DNA: TGTGCCAGCAGCTTAGATGGCCGGGTACACTATGGCTACACCTTC
D gene: NA
J gene: TRBJ1-2
V gene: TRBV11-2
clone size: once

CDR3 protein: CASSRTGGFGEKLFF
CDR3 DNA: TGTGCCAGCAGCCGAACAGGGGGCTTCGGTGAAAAACTGTTTTTT
D gene: TRBD1
J gene: TRBJ1-4
V gene: TRBV7-8
clone size: NA

CDR3 protein: CASSYGQGLSKQYF
CDR3 DNA: TGTGCCAGCAGTTACGGACAGGGCCTGTCAAAGCAGTACTTC
D gene: TRBD1
J gene: TRBJ2-7
V gene: TRBV7-3
clone size: NA

CDR3 protein: CASSLIQGGNYGYTF
CDR3 DNA: TGTGCCAGCAGTTTAATACAGGGGGGTAACTATGGCTACACCTTC
D gene: TRBD1
J gene: TRBJ1-2
V gene: TRBV27
clone size: NA

CDR3 protein: CASKSNGEYGYTF
CDR3 DNA: TGTGCCAGCAAATCGAACGGGGAATATGGCTACACCTTC
D gene: NA
J gene: TRBJ1-2
V gene: TRBV6-5
clone size: NA

CDR3 protein: CASSFAPGQGGEKLFF
CDR3 DNA: TGCGCCAGCAGCTTTGCGCCGGGACAGGGGGGCGAAAAACTGTTTTTT
D gene: TRBD1
J gene: TRBJ1-4
V gene: TRBV4-3
clone size: NA

CDR3 protein: CASRMGQGRGDTF
CDR3 DNA: TGTGCCAGTAGAATGGGACAGGGACGTGGTGACACCTTC
D gene: TRBD1
J gene: TRBJ1-2
V gene: TRBV19
clone size: few

CDR3 protein: CASSGLGQGTLEAFF
CDR3 DNA: TGTGCCAGCAGCGGACTTGGACAGGGCACCCTTGAAGCTTTCTTT
D gene: TRBD1
J gene: TRBJ1-1
V gene: TRBV7-9
clone size: NA

CDR3 protein: CASSPRGGFSYEQYF
CDR3 DNA: TGTGCCAGCAGCCCCCGGGGGGGATTCTCCTACGAGCAGTACTTC
D gene: TRBD2
J gene: TRBJ2-7
V gene: TRBV9
clone size: NA

CDR3 protein: CASSPNRGRFSEAFF
CDR3 DNA: TGTGCCAGCAGCCCGAACAGGGGGCGCTTCTCTGAAGCTTTCTTT
D gene: TRBD1
J gene: TRBJ1-1
V gene: TRBV7-6
clone size: NA

CDR3 protein: CSVPRTGGEGTGELFF
CDR3 DNA: TGCAGCGTTCCCAGGACAGGGGGTGAAGGTACCGGGGAGCTGTTTTTT
D gene: TRBD1
J gene: TRBJ2-2
V gene: TRBV29-1
clone size: NA

CDR3 protein: CAISEPGLAGYNEQFF
CDR3 DNA: TGTGCCATCAGTGAGCCGGGACTAGCGGGCTACAATGAGCAGTTCTTC
D gene: TRBD2
J gene: TRBJ2-1
V gene: TRBV10-3
clone size: NA

CDR3 protein: CASSLEPPYGYTF
CDR3 DNA: TGTGCCAGCAGCTTAGAGCCCCCGTATGGCTACACCTTC
D gene: NA
J gene: TRBJ1-2
V gene: TRBV7-2
clone size: NA

CDR3 protein: CASSRDSPYNEQFF
CDR3 DNA: TGTGCCAGCAGTCGGGACAGCCCCTACAATGAGCAGTTCTTC
D gene: TRBD1
J gene: TRBJ2-1
V gene: TRBV27
clone size: NA

CDR3 protein: CASSQNGLSVSYF
CDR3 DNA: TGTGCCAGCAGCCAAAACGGACTGAGCGTGTCGTACTTC
D gene: NA
J gene: TRBJ2-7
V gene: TRBV3-1/TRBV3-2
clone size: NA

CDR3 protein: CASSWRDRENSPLHF
CDR3 DNA: TGTGCCAGCAGCTGGAGGGACAGGGAAAATTCACCCCTCCACTTT
D gene: TRBD1
J gene: TRBJ1-6
V gene: TRBV5-6
clone size: few

CDR3 protein: CASSLTSTGTSNSPLHF
CDR3 DNA: TGTGCCAGCAGCTTAACCTCGACAGGGACATCTAATTCACCCCTCCACTTT
D gene: TRBD1
J gene: TRBJ1-6
V gene: TRBV7-6
clone size: few

CDR3 protein: CASSPLAGAGNQPQHF
CDR3 DNA: TGTGCCAGCTCACCATTGGCAGGGGCCGGCAATCAGCCCCAGCATTTT
D gene: NA
J gene: TRBJ1-5
V gene: TRBV18
clone size: few

CDR3 protein: CASRLSTAGPGGYTF
CDR3 DNA: TGTGCCAGCAGACTCTCGACTGCTGGCCCAGGGGGCTACACCTTC
D gene: NA
J gene: TRBJ1-2
V gene: TRBV28
clone size: NA

CDR3 protein: CASSPPTSGLYNEQFF
CDR3 DNA: TGTGCCAGCTCACCTCCGACTAGCGGACTCTACAATGAGCAGTTCTTC
D gene: TRBD2
J gene: TRBJ2-1
V gene: TRBV18
clone size: once

CDR3 protein: CASSLGRVRNTQYF
CDR3 DNA: TGTGCCAGCAGCTTGGGCAGGGTAAGAAATACGCAGTATTTT
D gene: NA
J gene: TRBJ2-3
V gene: TRBV5-6
clone size: NA

CDR3 protein: CASSQQQGTQGNTIYF
CDR3 DNA: TGTGCCAGCAGCCAACAACAGGGGACCCAGGGAAACACCATATATTTT
D gene: TRBD1
J gene: TRBJ1-3
V gene: TRBV4-2
clone size: NA

CDR3 protein: CASSSPGQGVRDEQFF
CDR3 DNA: TGTGCCAGCAGTTCCCCGGGACAGGGGGTCAGGGATGAGCAGTTCTTC
D gene: TRBD1
J gene: TRBJ2-1
V gene: TRBV5-6
clone size: few

CDR3 protein: CASSEQGSAEKLFF
CDR3 DNA: TGTGCCAGTAGCGAACAGGGGAGTGCGGAAAAACTGTTTTTT
D gene: TRBD1
J gene: TRBJ1-4
V gene: TRBV19
clone size: NA

CDR3 protein: CASSLAGQGEKLFF
CDR3 DNA: TGTGCCAGCAGCTTAGCGGGACAGGGAGAAAAACTGTTTTTT
D gene: TRBD1
J gene: TRBJ1-4
V gene: TRBV7-8
clone size: NA

CDR3 protein: CATSVEGQVNSPLHF
CDR3 DNA: TGTGCCACCAGCGTAGAGGGACAGGTGAATTCACCCCTCCACTTT
D gene: TRBD1
J gene: TRBJ1-6
V gene: TRBV15
clone size: once

CDR3 protein: CASSYLDRTYEQYF
CDR3 DNA: TGTGCCAGCAGTTATCTCGACAGAACCTACGAGCAGTACTTC
D gene: NA
J gene: TRBJ2-7
V gene: TRBV6-6
clone size: NA

CDR3 protein: CASNLWQGSTDTQYF
CDR3 DNA: TGTGCCAGTAACCTCTGGCAGGGTAGCACAGATACGCAGTATTTT
D gene: NA
J gene: TRBJ2-3
V gene: TRBV19
clone size: NA

CDR3 protein: CASRRGGSGATNTGELFF
CDR3 DNA: TGCGCCAGCAGGCGAGGGGGTAGCGGGGCGACGAACACCGGGGAGCTGTTTTTT
D gene: TRBD2
J gene: TRBJ2-2
V gene: TRBV4-1
clone size: NA

CDR3 protein: CASSPGTGGSEQYF
CDR3 DNA: TGTGCCAGTAGTCCTGGGACAGGGGGCTCCGAGCAGTACTTC
D gene: TRBD1
J gene: TRBJ2-7
V gene: TRBV19
clone size: NA

CDR3 protein: CASIGPLRGDEAFF
CDR3 DNA: TGCGCCAGCATAGGGCCTCTCAGGGGGGATGAAGCTTTCTTT
D gene: TRBD1
J gene: TRBJ1-1
V gene: TRBV5-1
clone size: NA

CDR3 protein: CATSDGSYNSPLHF
CDR3 DNA: TGTGCCACTTCAGATGGTTCCTATAATTCACCCCTCCACTTT
D gene: NA
J gene: TRBJ1-6
V gene: TRBV10-3
clone size: NA

CDR3 protein: CASSLDIVGETQYF
CDR3 DNA: TGCGCCAGCAGCTTAGACATAGTTGGAGAGACCCAGTACTTC
D gene: NA
J gene: TRBJ2-5
V gene: TRBV5-1
clone size: NA

CDR3 protein: CASSQERVSYEQYF
CDR3 DNA: TGTGCCAGCAGCCAAGAACGAGTCTCCTACGAGCAGTACTTC
D gene: NA
J gene: TRBJ2-7
V gene: TRBV4-2
clone size: NA

CDR3 protein: CASSLDVRGSNQPQHF
CDR3 DNA: TGTGCCAGCAGCTTAGATGTCAGGGGAAGCAATCAGCCCCAGCATTTT
D gene: NA
J gene: TRBJ1-5
V gene: TRBV5-5
clone size: NA

CDR3 protein: CASSDRDTYQPQHF
CDR3 DNA: TGTGCCAGCAGCGACCGGGACACCTATCAGCCCCAGCATTTT
D gene: NA
J gene: TRBJ1-5
V gene: TRBV6-6
clone size: NA

CDR3 protein: CASFTADSGYTF
CDR3 DNA: TGCGCCAGCTTCACCGCGGACAGCGGCTACACCTTC
D gene: NA
J gene: TRBJ1-2
V gene: TRBV5-1
clone size: NA

CDR3 protein: CASSHSWNTEAFF
CDR3 DNA: TGCGCCAGCAGCCATTCATGGAACACTGAAGCTTTCTTT
D gene: NA
J gene: TRBJ1-1
V gene: TRBV4-3
clone size: NA

CDR3 protein: CSVVIGLAEQFF
CDR3 DNA: TGCAGCGTTGTAATAGGACTAGCGGAGCAGTTCTTC
D gene: TRBD2
J gene: TRBJ2-1
V gene: TRBV29-1
clone size: NA

CDR3 protein: CATSRVGQLGYTF
CDR3 DNA: TGTGCCACCAGCAGAGTTGGGCAGCTTGGCTACACCTTC
D gene: NA
J gene: TRBJ1-2
V gene: TRBV15
clone size: NA

CDR3 protein: CASSTETGTLNTGELFF
CDR3 DNA: TGTGCCAGTAGTACCGAAACAGGGACCCTGAACACCGGGGAGCTGTTTTTT
D gene: NA
J gene: TRBJ2-2
V gene: TRBV19
clone size: NA

CDR3 protein: CAWNRDRGYSPLHF
CDR3 DNA: TGTGCCTGGAACCGGGACAGGGGATACTCACCCCTCCACTTT
D gene: TRBD1
J gene: TRBJ1-6
V gene: TRBV30
clone size: once

CDR3 protein: CASSAGGQVFYEQYF
CDR3 DNA: TGTGCCAGCAGTGCAGGGGGCCAGGTATTCTACGAGCAGTACTTC
D gene: TRBD1
J gene: TRBJ2-7
V gene: TRBV2
clone size: NA

CDR3 protein: CATGTYNSPLHF
CDR3 DNA: TGTGCCACCGGGACATATAATTCACCCCTCCACTTT
D gene: NA
J gene: TRBJ1-6
V gene: TRBV10-3
clone size: NA

CDR3 protein: CASSHSSGSYEQYF
CDR3 DNA: TGTGCCAGCAGTCACTCTAGCGGGAGCTACGAGCAGTACTTC
D gene: TRBD2
J gene: TRBJ2-7
V gene: TRBV6-2/TRBV6-3
clone size: NA

CDR3 protein: CASSLATGQISYEQYF
CDR3 DNA: TGTGCCAGCAGCTTGGCGACAGGACAGATTTCCTACGAGCAGTACTTC
D gene: NA
J gene: TRBJ2-7
V gene: TRBV5-5
clone size: NA

CDR3 protein: CASSDFGGNQPQHF
CDR3 DNA: TGTGCCAGCAGTGATTTTGGGGGGAATCAGCCCCAGCATTTT
D gene: NA
J gene: TRBJ1-5
V gene: TRBV2
clone size: NA

CDR3 protein: CATSRDGGAYNEQFF
CDR3 DNA: TGTGCCACCAGCAGAGATGGGGGGGCCTACAATGAGCAGTTCTTC
D gene: TRBD2
J gene: TRBJ2-1
V gene: TRBV15
clone size: NA

CDR3 protein: CASSSAGTPSGANVLTF
CDR3 DNA: TGTGCCAGTAGTTCCGCCGGGACACCTTCTGGGGCCAACGTCCTGACTTTC
D gene: NA
J gene: TRBJ2-6
V gene: TRBV19
clone size: NA

CDR3 protein: CASGQGGSYNSPLHF
CDR3 DNA: TGTGCCAGCGGCCAAGGGGGCTCCTATAATTCACCCCTCCACTTT
D gene: NA
J gene: TRBJ1-6
V gene: TRBV7-3
clone size: NA

CDR3 protein: CASVRTSGISEQFF
CDR3 DNA: TGTGCCAGCGTGCGGACTAGCGGGATTAGTGAGCAGTTCTTC
D gene: TRBD2
J gene: TRBJ2-1
V gene: TRBV2
clone size: NA